These 31 T cell receptor beta chains were sequenced from one sample in a study of cytomegalovirus exposure and HLA in healthy donors. 60 Vbeta and 13 Jbeta primers were used in PCR. Assay: immunoSEQ multiplex PCR; the TCRdb copy retains only in-frame clones and omits some. The sample gives over 100,000 clones, roughly 74% of which show up once; about 7.3% is in the top ten. Sequencing used PBMCs. These receptors were collected from a male donor in good health and CMV-seronegative.

As to this clone: Additional DNA sequences in this sample encode the identical CDR3. The chain combines TRBV6-1 with TRBJ2-4; tentative D call: TRBD2 (5 bases). The CDR3 totals 17 residues. The V end lost 0 bases, the J end lost 4 bases, and 16 bases lay between the germline ends. Germline values: CDR1 MNHNS, CDR2 SASEGT. The CDR3 DNA follows: TGTGCCAGCAGTGAAGCGGCGTCGGGAAGATCTAAAAACATTCAGTACTTC. Its translation: CASSEAASGRSKNIQYF.

CDR3: CASSGDRALSGTF. As DNA, the CDR3 is TGTGCCAGCAGTGGGGACAGGGCGCTCTCGGGAACCTTC. This rearrangement joins TRBV6-5 to TRBJ1-2; 9 positions agree with TRBD1. J gave up 14 bases and V 5 bases, and 12 bases lay outside the gene matches. Germline V gene sequence: CDR1 MNHEY, CDR2 SVGAGI. The CDR3 runs 13 residues.

This chain connects TRBV6-6 to TRBJ1-5; TRBD1 might be the D (6 bases). Looked up from germline, CDR1 is MNHNY and CDR2 is SVGAGI (reference sequence). The CDR3 length is 15 residues. Trimming stripped 2 bases from V and 7 bases from J, with 15 bases between. CDR3 in amino acids: CASSYPGDAGQPQHF. CDR3 nucleotides: TGTGCCAGCAGTTACCCAGGGGATGCAGGACAGCCCCAGCATTTT.

This rearrangement joins TRBV6-1 to TRBJ1-5; TRBD1 is a possible D gene (5 bases). Trimming took 8 bases from V and 3 from J, leaving 17 bases between them. The CDR3 totals 15 residues. Germline CDR1 and CDR2: MNHNS and SASEGT. CDR3 in DNA: TGTGCCAGCGGTGCGGGCGACAGACCCAATCAGCCCCAGCATTTT. Protein product: CASGAGDRPNQPQHF.

This clone was counted a few times. The rearrangement joins TRBV6-5 to TRBJ1-6; the D gene is possibly TRBD1 (6 bases). This CDR3 comprises 15 residues. Germline V gene sequence: CDR1 MNHEY, CDR2 SVGAGI. V dropped 2 bases and J dropped 9 bases, with 14 bases sitting between them. The CDR3 reads CASSYHTGSGSPLHF. The CDR3 region has the DNA TGTGCCAGCAGTTACCACACAGGGTCCGGTTCACCCCTCCACTTT.

V usage is TRBV2 and J usage is TRBJ2-5; the match to TRBD2 covers 10 bases. TRBJ2-7 explains the end of the DNA better; the J call may be wrong. Germline CDR1 and CDR2: SNHLY and FYNNEI. The CDR3 sequence is 16 residues long. This CDR3 reads CASRRLAGSSSYEQYF. CDR3 bases: TGTGCCAGCAGGAGACTAGCGGGTTCGAGCTCCTACGAGCAGTACTTC.

The V and J genes are TRBV28 and TRBJ1-1, with TRBD1 identical over 7 bases. The CDR3 is 16 residues long. Per the germline V gene, CDR1 is MDHEN and CDR2 is SYDVKM. Losses at the gene ends were 3 bases for V and 1 base for J; bases not matched to a gene: 8. The CDR3 reads CASSFPTGDGNTEAFF. The CDR3 DNA reads as TGTGCCAGCAGTTTCCCTACAGGGGATGGGAACACTGAAGCTTTCTTT. The full variable domain, rest sourced from reference TRBV28 and TRBJ1-1, is DVKVTQSSRYLVKRTGEKVFLECVQDMDHENMFWYRQDPGLGLRLIYFSYDVKMKEKGDIPEGYSVSREKKERFSLILESASTNQTSMYLCASSFPTGDGNTEAFFGQGTRLTVV.

To note about this clone: Relative to the germline gene, one junction end is altered; a read error may explain this. The chain carries TRBV7-7 and TRBJ2-5; TRBD1 matches at 8 bases. The CDR3 totals 15 residues. Germline CDR1 is SSHAT and CDR2 is FNYEAQ (reference sequence). The CDR3 spells CASSLETGDGETQYF. CDR3 DNA sequence: TGTGCTAGCAGCTTGGAGACAGGGGATGGGGAGACCCAGTACTTC.

The V and J genes are TRBV13 and TRBJ2-7, with 8 nucleotides matching TRBD1. Trimming cost V 3 bases and J 2 bases; bases outside gene matches: 6. The CDR3 contains 15 residues. CDR1 and CDR2 (germline): PRHDT, FYEKMQ (reference sequence). DNA for the CDR3: TGTGCCAGCAGCTTTATGGACAGGGAGGCCTACGAGCAGTACTTC. This encodes CASSFMDREAYEQYF.

This chain links TRBV6-6 with TRBJ2-1; D unresolved. The CDR3 has 16 amino acids. Germline values: CDR1 MNHNY, CDR2 SVGAGI (reference sequence). Between the trimmed V and J ends, which lost 0 bases and 1 base, there was a span of 10 bases. CDR3 bases: TGTGCCAGCAGTTACTCGACTGGCTCTTCCTACAATGAGCAGTTCTTC. This codes for CASSYSTGSSYNEQFF.

V and J are TRBV5-5 and TRBJ2-4; D remains unclear. Per the germline V gene, CDR1 is SGHKS and CDR2 is YYEKEE (reference sequence). The V gene lost 4 bases and the J gene lost 0 bases, with 8 bases spanning the gap. CDR3 length equals 14 residues. The CDR3 sequence is CASSIEQAKNIQYF. The CDR3 bases are TGTGCCAGCAGCATCGAACAAGCCAAAAACATTCAGTACTTC. The variable domain in full, with the rest retrieved from reference TRBV5-5 and TRBJ2-4, is DAGVTQSPTHLIKTRGQQVTLRCSPISGHKSVSWYQQVLGQGPQFIFQYYEKEERGRGNFPDRFSARQFPNYSSELNVNALLLGDSALYLCASSIEQAKNIQYFGAGTRLSVL.

The chain uses TRBV5-1 and TRBJ2-1; 13 positions match TRBD2. CDR3 size: 16 residues. Trimming cost V 4 bases and J 3 bases; bases outside gene matches: 4. CDR1 is SGHRS and CDR2 is YFSETQ in the germline V gene. The CDR3 protein is CASSQTSGGSYNEQFF. CDR3 coding DNA: TGCGCCAGCAGCCAGACTAGCGGGGGGAGCTACAATGAGCAGTTCTTC.

This clone is a singleton in its sample. This chain joins TRBV30 and TRBJ1-2; 12 bases fit TRBD1. Unmatched junction bases numbered 8, after V lost 3 bases and J lost 3 bases. The CDR3 totals 16 residues. Germline V lookup: CDR1 GTSNPN, CDR2 SVGIG (reference sequence). The CDR3 coding sequence is TGTGCCTGGAGAAGAACCGGGACAGGGGGCTACTATGGCTACACCTTC. This sequence encodes CAWRRTGTGGYYGYTF.

This clone was recorded only once. This rearrangement joins TRBV7-2 to TRBJ2-5; 12 nucleotides align to TRBD1. The assigned J gene may be wrong: the sequence end matches TRBJ2-7 better. The CDR3 spans 15 residues. CDR1 is SGHTA and CDR2 is FQGNSA in the germline V gene. CDR3 bases: TGTGCCAGCAGCTACCGGGACAGGGGGCGCTACGAGCAGTACTTC. It encodes CASSYRDRGRYEQYF.

This chain connects TRBV28 to TRBJ2-1; TRBD2 aligns across 9 bases. Losses at the gene ends were 4 bases for V and 7 bases for J; bases not matched to a gene: 11. The CDR3 contains 16 residues. Germline lookup yields CDR1 MDHEN and CDR2 SYDVKM. CDR3 loop: CASSSGYGTSRNEQFF. CDR3 sequence (DNA): TGTGCCAGCAGTTCGGGATACGGGACTAGCCGGAATGAGCAGTTCTTC.

This clone was seen once. The chain couples TRBV5-4 to TRBJ1-5; D call uncertain. V gave up 1 base and J gave up 4 bases, with 3 bases separating them. From germline, CDR1 is SGHNT and CDR2 YYREEE (reference sequence). The CDR3 length is 12 residues. The CDR3 spells CASSLPNQPQHF. The CDR3 bases are TGTGCCAGCAGCTTGCCAAATCAGCCCCAGCATTTT.

The gene calls are TRBV29-1 and TRBJ1-1; D is undetermined. The CDR3 totals 11 residues. The germline V gene has CDR1 SQVTM and CDR2 ANQGSEA. V lost 0 bases and J 7 bases, leaving 6 bases between the germline ends. The CDR3 loop reads CSVEEGGEAFF. Written as DNA, the CDR3 is TGCAGCGTTGAAGAAGGCGGTGAAGCTTTCTTT.

This clone appeared once. The V and J genes are TRBV2 and TRBJ2-2; possibly TRBD1 for D (5 bases). This CDR3 has 15 amino acids. V was pared by 3 bases and J by 0 bases, with 8 bases between. Germline-derived CDR1 and CDR2 are SNHLY and FYNNEI. The CDR3 is CASSESGTNTGELFF. CDR3 sequence (DNA): TGTGCCAGCAGTGAGTCAGGGACGAACACCGGGGAGCTGTTTTTT.

The rearrangement joins TRBV30 to TRBJ2-5; 8 nucleotides agree with TRBD2. Germline assignment: CDR1 GTSNPN and CDR2 SVGIG (reference sequence). The CDR3 consists of 17 residues. J was trimmed by 1 base and V by 0 bases; bases with no gene match: 10. CDR3 loop: CAWSVLISGVLQETQYF. CDR3 DNA sequence: TGTGCCTGGAGTGTACTTATTAGCGGGGTCCTCCAAGAGACCCAGTACTTC.

This chain links TRBV7-9 with TRBJ1-2; a possible D gene is TRBD1 (6 bases). This CDR3 has 16 amino acids. Germline loops: CDR1 SEHNR, CDR2 FQNEAQ (reference sequence). Trimming took off 0 bases at V and 4 bases at J, with 15 bases between the two ends. The DNA of the CDR3 is TGTGCCAGCAGCTTAGCCGAAACAGGGCCGGGCTATGGCTACACCTTC. Encoded protein: CASSLAETGPGYGYTF.

This clone was recorded at least ten times. The chain uses TRBV19 and TRBJ1-4; 7 bases map to TRBD1. The germline gives CDR1 LNHDA, CDR2 SQIVND (reference sequence). V lost 4 bases to trimming and J lost 5 bases; unmatched junction nucleotides: 7. The CDR3 extends over 15 amino acids. Written as DNA, the CDR3 is TGTGCCAGTAGTACCCGGGGACAGTCGAATGAAAAACTGTTTTTT. Its protein is CASSTRGQSNEKLFF.

This chain joins TRBV7-2 and TRBJ2-3; 10 bases line up with TRBD1. J gave up 2 bases and V 3 bases, and 2 bases lay outside the gene matches. This CDR3 is 15 amino acids long. From germline, CDR1 is SGHTA and CDR2 FQGNSA. This chain's CDR3 is CASSLGQGFTDTQYF. The CDR3 nucleotides are TGTGCCAGCAGCTTGGGACAGGGGTTCACAGATACGCAGTATTTT.

Concerning this clone: The conserved phenylalanine or tryptophan is not found at the CDR3 terminus, so this likely reflects a read error. The chain couples TRBV6-1 to TRBJ1-6; D may be TRBD1 (5 bases). Trimming left V 1 base short and J 4 bases short, with 11 bases between. CDR3 length equals 16 residues. Germline CDR1 reads MNHNS; CDR2 reads SASEGT. The CDR3 sequence: CASSEGGGTYNSPLHL. The CDR3, as DNA: TGTGCCAGCAGTGAAGGGGGAGGGACTTATAATTCACCCCTCCACCTT.

For the CDR3, the DNA is TGTGCCAGCAGCCCAATCCGACTAGAGGCGGCCGGGGAGCTGTTTTTT. Its protein product is CASSPIRLEAAGELFF. The V and J genes are TRBV7-8 and TRBJ2-2; a weak D match, TRBD2 (6 bases). V gave up 5 bases and J gave up 6 bases, with 19 bases separating them. This CDR3 spans 16 amino acids. CDR1 is SGHVS, CDR2 FQNEAQ, per germline. Full variable domain (missing parts from reference TRBV7-8 and TRBJ2-2): GAGVSQSPRYKVAKRGQDVALRCDPISGHVSLFWYQQALGQGPEFLTYFQNEAQLDKSGLPSDRFFAERPEGSVSTLKIQRTQQEDSAVYLCASSPIRLEAAGELFFGEGSRLTVL.

The chain is built from TRBV21-1 and TRBJ2-7; the DNA was not compared with TRBD1, the D call given in the table. TRBV21-1 counts as a pseudogene. The CDR3 consists of 14 residues. The CDR3 region is CASSGTGGRCEQYF. The DNA for the CDR3 is TGTGCCAGCAGCGGGACAGGGGGCAGATGCGAGCAGTACTTC.

The V call is TRBV5-5, the J call TRBJ2-5, with 11 bases matching TRBD1. Germline CDR1 reads SGHKS; CDR2 reads YYEKEE (reference sequence). Trimming removed 4 bases from V and 3 bases from J; junction bases left unmatched: 5. The CDR3 consists of 15 residues. In DNA, the CDR3 is TGTGCCAGCAGCCGGGGACAGGGGGTAAAAGAGACCCAGTACTTC. Its protein is CASSRGQGVKETQYF.

This chain uses TRBV19 with TRBJ2-1, with D uncertain. CDR3 length: 13 amino acids. Germline V CDR1 and CDR2: LNHDA, SQIVND (reference sequence). Trimming cost V 8 bases and J 2 bases, with 10 bases left between them. DNA of the CDR3: TGTGCCAGTTCGGAGTGGACCTACAATGAGCAGTTCTTC. It translates to CASSEWTYNEQFF.

The J gene is TRBJ1-2, the V gene TRBV11-1; weak D call: TRBD1 (6 bases). This CDR3 is built from 14 residues. CDR1 SGHAT and CDR2 FQDESV come from the germline V gene (reference sequence). Deletions cut 4 bases from V and 0 bases from J, with 9 bases between. CDR3 region: CASSWTEANYGYTF. The CDR3 DNA reads TGTGCCAGCAGCTGGACAGAAGCTAACTATGGCTACACCTTC. The full variable domain, completed using reference TRBV11-1 and TRBJ1-2, is EAEVAQSPRYKITEKSQAVAFWCDPISGHATLYWYRQILGQGPELLVQFQDESVVDDSQLPKDRFSAERLKGVDSTLKIQPAELGDSAMYLCASSWTEANYGYTFGSGTRLTVV.

A single count supports this clone. The rearrangement uses TRBV11-1 and TRBJ1-1; D is unresolved. Germline lookup yields CDR1 SGHAT and CDR2 FQDESV (reference sequence). V lost 1 base and J lost 5, with 11 bases in between. CDR3 size: 14 residues. CDR3 nucleotide sequence: TGTGCCAGCAGCTTAGGTGTGGGCGGGACTGAAGCTTTCTTT. Translated: CASSLGVGGTEAFF.

The V call is TRBV28, the J call TRBJ1-2; TRBD1 might be the D (6 bases). The CDR3 spans 14 residues. V lost 6 bases to trimming and J lost 4 bases, with 15 bases between them. Germline CDR1 is MDHEN and CDR2 is SYDVKM. The DNA for the CDR3 is TGTGCCAGCAGCCGTGGGGGCGCGAGCTATGGCTACACCTTC. Translating it yields CASSRGGASYGYTF.

The V call is TRBV5-1, the J call TRBJ2-3; TRBD2 matches at 10 bases. V trimming: 4 bases; J trimming: 5 bases; junction bases outside the gene matches: 7. CDR3 length: 15 amino acids. CDR1 SGHRS and CDR2 YFSETQ come from the germline V gene. CDR3 nucleotide sequence: TGCGCCAGCAGCCTAAGCGGGGGGGGTGGAGATACGCAGTATTTT. The encoded protein is CASSLSGGGGDTQYF.